This T cell receptor beta chain was sequenced during a study of blood T cells in healthy people across ages. Points from the study as a whole: Naive T cell percentage strongly correlated with TCR beta diversity. Naive and antigen-experienced cells could not be conclusively compared, given unsorted PBMCs.

The germline CDR1 and CDR2 sequences are MGHRA and YSYEKL. CDR3 length equals 14 residues. The junction had 7 bases not matched to a gene; V was cut back by 3 bases and J by 6 bases. Each sample had at least 6.5 million PBMCs isolated. The table lists this clonotype with a few counts. What it binds is not known. It was with a sample-barcoded 5' primer and a J-beta primer mix that a second PCR of roughly 7 to 12 cycles was run. TCRdb re-called the 5' RACE reads with MiXCR, one entry per CDR3 protein. In the table there are under 700,000 distinct CDR3 sequences, less than 25% of which are singletons. These data are also associated with another study on T cells of mothers and their children. As that report states: The second PCR's M1S primer added sample barcodes and 2-4 random nucleotides.

The source is a boy aged 5-17 years in good health. The sample consisted of blood. This chain joins TRBV4-1 and TRBJ2-7, with 8 nucleotides matching TRBD1. The CDR3 bases are TGCGCCAGCAGCCAGTGGCAGGGGGCAGGCGAGCAGTACTTC. It specifies CASSQWQGAGEQYF.